Presented here are 22 T cell receptor beta chains from one specimen sequenced in a study of spatial heterogeneity in lung cancer (dated by TCRdb to the late 2010s). Libraries were constructed by 5' RACE. Sequencing took place on a NextSeq 500. TCRdb redid the processing of the public reads, applying fastp at Q25 and MiXCR, and retained in-frame beta chains. Rows with a matching CDR3 protein are joined into one entry that keeps the most common DNA and genes. Across this sample there are roughly 20,000 distinct CDR3 sequences, with 4.5% to 5.5% seen only once. The ten largest make up over 7% of the sample. In the paper's terms, the time point label means: sample taken at primary tumor resection. The sample consisted of PBMCs, taken at surgery. These TCRs come from a male donor with early-stage non-small cell lung cancer.

In its sample, this clonotype was seen many times. The chain uses TRBV5-1 and TRBJ2-7; 8 positions agree with TRBD1. The V and J ends lost 3 bases and 2 bases, in that order; junction bases with no gene match: 1. Germline V gene lookup returns CDR1 SGHRS and CDR2 YFSETQ. The CDR3 consists of 13 residues. The CDR3 sequence: CASSSTGAYEQYF. The CDR3 nucleotides are TGCGCCAGCAGCTCGACAGGGGCCTACGAGCAGTACTTC.

There are many counts of this clonotype. The rearrangement uses TRBV2 and TRBJ1-6, with D hard to call. CDR1 is SNHLY and CDR2 is FYNNEI in the germline V gene. Trimming took off 8 bases at V and 10 bases at J, with 18 bases between the two ends. The length of the CDR3 is 14 residues. As DNA, the CDR3 is TGTGCCAGCCTCTATTGGGTAACTGGATCACCCCTCCACTTT. The encoded protein is CASLYWVTGSPLHF. Supplemented by reference TRBV2 and TRBJ1-6, the full variable domain reads EPEVTQTPSHQVTQMGQEVILRCVPISNHLYFYWYRQILGQKVEFLVSFYNNEISEKSEIFDDQFSVERPDGSNFTLKIRSTKLEDSAMYFCASLYWVTGSPLHFGNGTRLTVT.

This clonotype showed up many times. The chain recombines TRBV6-6 with TRBJ1-2, with TRBD1 matching over 10 bases. The junction had 10 bases not matched to a gene; V was cut back by 6 bases and J by 3 bases. The CDR3 covers 16 residues. In germline, CDR1 is MNHNY, CDR2 SVGAGI (reference sequence). The CDR3 region has the DNA TGTGCCAGCAGCGCGGACAGGGGGATAACGCACTATGGCTACACCTTC. It specifies CASSADRGITHYGYTF.

This clonotype was seen many times. The chain recombines TRBV18 with TRBJ2-3, with 14 bases identical to TRBD2. CDR3 length: 17 residues. Unmatched junction bases numbered 6, after V lost 3 bases and J lost 4 bases. CDR1 and CDR2 from the germline V gene are KGHSH and LQKENI. The CDR3 loop is CASSPGLAGGASDTQYF. The CDR3 region has the DNA TGTGCCAGCTCACCCGGACTAGCGGGGGGAGCATCAGATACGCAGTATTTT.

Many counts were recorded for this clonotype. The gene calls are TRBV5-6 and TRBJ2-2; TRBD1 or TRBD2 may be the D gene (5 bases each). Germline-derived CDR1 and CDR2 are SGHDT and YYEEEE. The CDR3 contains 16 residues. The V and J ends lost 5 bases and 7 bases respectively, with 21 bases between them. CDR3 amino acids: CASSPPGRIFDGELFF. The DNA for the CDR3 is TGTGCCAGCAGTCCGCCGGGACGGATATTTGACGGGGAGCTGTTTTTT.

The chain uses TRBV4-2 and TRBJ1-3; D may be TRBD1 (5 bases). The CDR3 has 17 residues. CDR1 LGHNA and CDR2 YNFKEQ come from the germline V gene. Deletions cut 0 bases from V and 3 bases from J, with 15 bases between. The chain's CDR3 is CASSQDFGASFGNTIYF. For the CDR3, the DNA is TGTGCCAGCAGCCAAGATTTCGGGGCCAGCTTTGGAAACACCATATATTTT.

This clonotype was seen ten or more times. The genes are TRBV7-3 and TRBJ2-7; D might be TRBD1 (5 bases). From germline, CDR1 is SGHTA and CDR2 FQGTGA. V lost 2 bases, J lost 3 bases, and 11 bases lay in between. The CDR3 contains 14 residues. The CDR3 loop reads CASSLRVRDYEQYF. The CDR3 DNA reads as TGTGCCAGCAGCTTACGGGTCAGGGACTACGAGCAGTACTTC.

This clonotype was picked up many times. This sequence joins TRBV11-2 and TRBJ1-5; D unclear. Germline assignment: CDR1 SGHAT and CDR2 FQNNGV. The V end was cut by 1 base, the J end by 4 bases, with 2 bases between. CDR3 length equals 12 residues. The CDR3 loop reads CASSLANQPQHF. The CDR3 nucleotides are TGTGCCAGCAGCTTAGCAAATCAGCCCCAGCATTTT.

This clonotype showed up many times. This chain connects TRBV12-3 or TRBV12-4 to TRBJ2-7; D possibly matches TRBD1 or TRBD2 (6 bases each). The CDR3 loop spans 15 amino acids. V was shortened by 1 base and J by 6 bases, with 16 bases between the two germline ends. The CDR3 region is CASSLGRRGLIEQYF. CDR3 DNA sequence: TGTGCCAGCAGTTTAGGGCGCAGGGGACTTATCGAGCAGTACTTC.

Here the CDR3 DNA reads TGTGCCAGCAGACCCACCCATGGGGGGAAGAGCACAGATACGCAGTATTTT. Translated, it gives CASRPTHGGKSTDTQYF. The chain uses TRBV6-1 and TRBJ2-3, with D tentatively TRBD2 (6 bases). V shed 6 bases and J shed 0 bases, with 19 bases lying between them. CDR1 is MNHNS and CDR2 is SASEGT in the germline V gene. This CDR3 contains 17 residues.

This clonotype appeared once. A clone one base away is much larger, so this may be a read error. The genes are TRBV28 and TRBJ1-1, with a possible D match to TRBD1 (5 bases). The V end was cut by 10 bases, the J end by 5 bases, with 20 bases between. The CDR3 covers 14 residues. Germline CDR1 and CDR2: MDHEN and SYDVKM. The CDR3 reads CAIWGEAWATEAFF. The CDR3 DNA sequence: TGTGCCATTTGGGGGGAGGCTTGGGCGACTGAAGCTTTCTTT.

This clonotype has only a few counts. V and J are TRBV20-1 and TRBJ1-5, with 10 positions matching TRBD1. V lost 3 bases, J lost 5 bases, and 13 bases stayed unmatched. The germline V gene encodes CDR1 DFQATT and CDR2 SNEGSKA (reference sequence). This CDR3 has 17 residues. CDR3 amino acids: CSARFWDRGKGYQPQHF. The DNA of the CDR3 is TGCAGTGCTAGGTTTTGGGACAGGGGTAAGGGCTATCAGCCCCAGCATTTT.

This clonotype was seen many times. V is TRBV7-9 and J is TRBJ1-2; 8 nucleotides align to TRBD1. CDR3 length equals 15 residues. The V gene's germline CDR1 is SEHNR and CDR2 FQNEAQ (reference sequence). V lost 3 bases, J lost 3 bases, and 6 bases stayed unmatched. In DNA form, the CDR3 reads TGTGCCAGCAGCTTTGGGACAGGCCTTGACTATGGCTACACCTTC. Residues: CASSFGTGLDYGYTF.

This clonotype is categorized as medium-sized (0.01 to 0.1%). V is TRBV6-5 and J is TRBJ1-5; D unclear. Germline values: CDR1 MNHEY, CDR2 SVGAGI. CDR3 length equals 15 residues. The V end lost 5 bases, the J end lost 4 bases, and 15 bases lay between the germline ends. The CDR3 bases are TGTGCCAGCAGTCCCGAGCGCAAACCTAATCAGCCCCAGCATTTT. This sequence encodes CASSPERKPNQPQHF.

The chain has TRBV5-1 and TRBJ2-3; D is tentatively TRBD1 or TRBD2 (5 bases each). CDR3 size: 14 residues. V was clipped by 0 bases and J by 6 bases, with 11 bases between them. Germline V gene sequence: CDR1 SGHRS, CDR2 YFSETQ. The CDR3 spells CASSLVWGPDTQYF. CDR3 sequence (DNA): TGCGCCAGCAGCTTGGTTTGGGGACCCGATACGCAGTATTTT. Based on the CDR3 plus reference TRBV5-1 and TRBJ2-3, the full variable domain is KAGVTQTPRYLIKTRGQQVTLSCSPISGHRSVSWYQQTPGQGLQFLFEYFSETQRNKGNFPGRFSGRQFSNSRSEMNVSTLELGDSALYLCASSLVWGPDTQYFGPGTRLTVL.

At least ten counts were recorded for this clonotype. The chain recombines TRBV29-1 with TRBJ2-3, with D unclear. V gave up 2 bases and J gave up 3 bases, with 15 bases separating them. Per the germline V gene, CDR1 is SQVTM and CDR2 is ANQGSEA. The CDR3 runs 15 residues. CDR3 DNA sequence: TGCAGCGTTGAACCCCGTGGGGATGGTACAGATACGCAGTATTTT. Its protein is CSVEPRGDGTDTQYF.

By its share, this clonotype is medium-sized. J is TRBJ2-1 and V is TRBV6-5; tentatively, D is TRBD2 (6 bases). Trimming removed 5 bases from V and 0 bases from J, with 11 bases in between. From germline, CDR1 is MNHEY and CDR2 SVGAGI. The CDR3 is 15 residues long. The CDR3: CASSIADPSYNEQFF. The CDR3 DNA follows: TGTGCCAGCAGTATAGCGGATCCCTCCTACAATGAGCAGTTCTTC.

This clonotype was found a few times. The rearrangement links TRBV9 to TRBJ1-1; D is perhaps TRBD1 (5 bases). CDR1 is SGDLS, CDR2 YYNGEE, per germline. There are 18 residues in the CDR3. Trimming stripped 3 bases from V and 6 bases from J, with 27 bases between. This CDR3 reads CASSEGPGGTPGLAEAFF. DNA for the CDR3: TGTGCCAGCAGCGAGGGGCCCGGGGGGACCCCAGGTTTGGCTGAAGCTTTCTTT.

This clonotype has ten or more counts. The rearrangement links TRBV7-9 to TRBJ2-5; TRBD2 might be the D (6 bases). Germline CDR1 SEHNR, CDR2 FQNEAQ (reference sequence). V lost 1 base to trimming and J lost 3 bases, with 15 bases between them. The CDR3 consists of 16 residues. The CDR3 loop reads CASSLVGTWNEETQYF. As DNA, the CDR3 is TGTGCCAGCAGCTTAGTTGGGACTTGGAATGAAGAGACCCAGTACTTC.

This clonotype was detected many times. The V call is TRBV10-3, the J call TRBJ1-1; D unclear. This CDR3 is 14 amino acids long. Germline V gene lookup returns CDR1 ENHRY and CDR2 SYGVKD. Deletions cut 3 bases from V and 4 bases from J, with 12 bases between. This CDR3 is CAISEEVAGTEAFF. The DNA for the CDR3 is TGTGCCATCAGTGAAGAAGTCGCGGGCACTGAAGCTTTCTTT.

There are a few counts of this clonotype. This chain joins TRBV18 and TRBJ2-5; TRBD1 matches 8 bases. The V gene end was trimmed by 3 bases and the J gene end by 13 bases; junction bases not matched to a gene: 7. CDR1 KGHSH and CDR2 LQKENI come from the germline V gene. This CDR3 comprises 12 residues. Written as DNA, the CDR3 is TGTGCCAGCTCACCGCTGCAGGGGGCCGGGTACTTC. The encoded protein is CASSPLQGAGYF.

J is TRBJ2-3 and V is TRBV19; 12 positions agree with TRBD2. V lost 1 base and J lost 1; bases outside the gene matches: 0. The CDR3 is 16 residues long. The V gene's germline CDR1 is LNHDA and CDR2 SQIVND (reference sequence). The CDR3 bases are TGTGCCAGTAGTATAGGACTAGCGGGAGGCACAGATACGCAGTATTTT. Its translation: CASSIGLAGGTDTQYF.